A single sample is the source of the 21 T cell receptor beta chains below, sequenced in a study of post-analysis software for immune sequencing data. The antigens of these receptors remain unknown. Incorporated into the TCR beta cDNA libraries were unique molecular identifiers, which served to reduce PCR and sequencing biases. TCRdb re-called the PCR reads with MiXCR, one entry per CDR3 protein. The table records roughly 800,000 distinct CDR3 sequences, about half of them present only once. Study findings and constraints: Patients had higher frequencies than controls of a few TRBV segments, including TRBV5-6, TRBV5-1 and TRBV20-1.

Sequencing used blood. These TCRs come from a girl aged 5-17 years with multiple sclerosis.

In this sample, this clonotype turned up a few times. The chain has TRBV30 and TRBJ1-2; 9 nucleotides align to TRBD1. CDR1 is GTSNPN and CDR2 is SVGIG in the germline V gene (reference sequence). V trimming: 4 bases; J trimming: 2 bases; junction bases outside the gene matches: 11. This CDR3 contains 16 residues. The CDR3 sequence: CAWIRDREVANYGYTF. The CDR3 DNA is TGTGCCTGGATCCGGGACAGGGAGGTCGCGAACTATGGCTACACCTTC.

The rearrangement uses TRBV5-6 and TRBJ1-1; D gene uncertain. The germline V gene has CDR1 SGHDT and CDR2 YYEEEE. The CDR3 spans 13 residues. V lost 2 bases and J lost 1, with 6 bases in between. CDR3 sequence (DNA): TGTGCCAGCAGCTTCTACAGGAACACTGAAGCTTTCTTT. It translates to CASSFYRNTEAFF.

In this sample, this clonotype turned up a few times. This chain uses TRBV6-6 with TRBJ2-7, with D possibly being TRBD2 (6 bases). The CDR3 is 14 residues long. The germline V and J ends were trimmed by 5 bases and 2 bases, with 13 bases remaining between them. Germline assignment: CDR1 MNHNY and CDR2 SVGAGI (reference sequence). Written as DNA, the CDR3 is TGTGCCAGCAGTACCCAGCGGGCTCCCTACGAGCAGTACTTC. Translating gives CASSTQRAPYEQYF.

This clonotype was recorded a few times. A much larger clone is a single base away; this may be a read error. CDR3 sequence reads: CASSFGLTRGSYNEQYF. The CDR3 region has the DNA TGTGCCAGCAGCTTTGGGTTAACTCGGGGCTCCTACAATGAGCAGTACTTC. The chain links TRBV7-2 to TRBJ2-1; D is perhaps TRBD1 or TRBD2 (5 bases each). The DNA matches TRBJ2-7 better at its end, which makes the J call doubtful. The CDR3 runs 17 residues. Germline CDR1 is SGHTA and CDR2 is FQGNSA.

The chain is built from TRBV7-9 and TRBJ2-1, with D possibly matching TRBD2 (5 bases). CDR3 length: 15 amino acids. Germline V gene lookup returns CDR1 SEHNR and CDR2 FQNEAQ (reference sequence). The germline V and J ends were trimmed by 1 base and 5 bases, with 12 bases remaining between them. CDR3 amino acids: CASSLEGPADNEQFF. Written as DNA, the CDR3 is TGTGCCAGCAGCTTAGAGGGTCCAGCGGACAATGAGCAGTTCTTC.

This chain connects TRBV12-3 or TRBV12-4 to TRBJ2-7; perhaps TRBD2 as D (6 bases). V was clipped by 7 bases and J by 0 bases, with 22 bases between them. This CDR3 has 17 amino acids. CDR3 amino acids: CASTTTFPGLSSYEQYF. The CDR3 nucleotides are TGTGCCAGCACCACCACCTTCCCGGGACTCAGCTCCTACGAGCAGTACTTC.

The V call is TRBV7-9, the J call TRBJ1-4, with D possibly TRBD1 on 5 matching bases. Germline V gene lookup returns CDR1 SEHNR and CDR2 FQNEAQ (reference sequence). This CDR3 spans 13 amino acids. V lost 3 bases to trimming and J lost 7 bases, with 9 bases between them. CDR3 DNA sequence: TGTGCCAGCAGCTTGGAGGGACCTGAAAAACTGTTTTTT. It translates to CASSLEGPEKLFF. Together with reference TRBV7-9 and TRBJ1-4, the CDR3 gives the full variable domain: DTGVSQNPRHKITKRGQNVTFRCDPISEHNRLYWYRQTLGQGPEFLTYFQNEAQLEKSRLLSDRFSAERPKGSFSTLEIQRTEQGDSAMYLCASSLEGPEKLFFGSGTQLSVL.

This clonotype was detected many times. The chain links TRBV30 to TRBJ1-2, with 7 bases that match TRBD1. V lost 3 bases to trimming and J lost 2 bases; unmatched junction nucleotides: 0. CDR1 is GTSNPN, CDR2 SVGIG, per germline (reference sequence). The CDR3 covers 12 residues. The CDR3 spells CAWRDRNYGYTF. CDR3 DNA sequence: TGTGCCTGGAGGGACAGGAACTATGGCTACACCTTC.

The V gene is TRBV6-6, the J gene TRBJ1-5, with no clear D. The V gene's germline CDR1 is MNHNY and CDR2 SVGAGI (reference sequence). CDR3 length: 14 residues. Trimming stripped 7 bases from V and 6 bases from J, with 16 bases between. CDR3 DNA sequence: TGTGCCAGCAACCCAGACGGCCAGGCTCAGCCCCAGCATTTT. Its translation: CASNPDGQAQPQHF.

The chain uses TRBV5-1 and TRBJ2-6; D uncertain. The CDR3 is 19 residues long. The V end was cut by 0 bases, the J end by 3 bases, with 19 bases between. Germline values: CDR1 SGHRS, CDR2 YFSETQ. For the CDR3, the DNA is TGCGCCAGCAGCTTGGGTGCGACAACCGCTCGCCTTGGGGCCAACGTCCTGACTTTC. This encodes CASSLGATTARLGANVLTF.

This clonotype has only a few counts. This chain connects TRBV24-1 to TRBJ2-5; 12 bases fit TRBD2. V gave up 4 bases and J gave up 4 bases; unmatched junction bases: 9. CDR1 is KGHDR and CDR2 is SFDVKD in the germline V gene. The CDR3 consists of 17 residues. The CDR3 region has the DNA TGTGCCACCAGTGAACAACCGACTAGCGGGAGTGGAGAGACCCAGTACTTC. This sequence encodes CATSEQPTSGSGETQYF.

The rearrangement links TRBV12-3 or TRBV12-4 to TRBJ2-4; D is perhaps TRBD2 (6 bases). The CDR3 has 15 amino acids. The V gene lost 3 bases and the J gene lost 2 bases, with 11 bases spanning the gap. The chain's CDR3 is CASSFRGMTKNIQYF. CDR3 DNA sequence: TGTGCCAGCAGTTTTCGGGGGATGACCAAAAACATTCAGTACTTC.

This clonotype was counted between two and nine times. V gene TRBV20-1 combines with J gene TRBJ2-1, with D tentatively TRBD2 (5 bases). With 7 bases removed from V and 0 bases from J, the gap between germline ends came to 19 bases. Looked up from germline, CDR1 is DFQATT and CDR2 is SNEGSKA (reference sequence). The CDR3 runs to 16 residues. The CDR3 loop is CSGYSSGRGSYNEQFF. The DNA for the CDR3 is TGCAGTGGCTACTCTAGTGGGAGAGGCTCCTACAATGAGCAGTTCTTC.

This chain joins TRBV29-1 and TRBJ1-4; maybe TRBD1 (5 bases). The CDR3 length is 16 residues. Germline V gives CDR1 SQVTM, CDR2 ANQGSEA. The germline V and J ends were trimmed by 4 bases and 4 bases, with 19 bases remaining between them. CDR3 sequence: CSVGGGAPEDNEKLFF. Written as DNA, the CDR3 is TGCAGCGTTGGGGGAGGGGCCCCAGAAGATAATGAAAAACTGTTTTTT.

This chain joins TRBV5-1 and TRBJ2-1; D perhaps matches TRBD1 (6 bases). Germline V gene sequence: CDR1 SGHRS, CDR2 YFSETQ. This CDR3 region has 14 residues. V lost 4 bases and J lost 14, with 22 bases in between. CDR3 sequence (DNA): TGCGCCAGCAGCGTCTCACACTCAGGGGACGGGGAGTTCTTC. Its protein product is CASSVSHSGDGEFF.

The V call is TRBV7-9, the J call TRBJ2-3; D could derive from TRBD1 or TRBD2 (5 bases each). With 4 bases removed from V and 5 bases from J, the gap between germline ends came to 13 bases. This CDR3 is 14 amino acids long. CDR1 SEHNR and CDR2 FQNEAQ come from the germline V gene (reference sequence). This CDR3 is CASSSRRDGDTQYF. CDR3 sequence (DNA): TGTGCCAGCAGCTCCAGAAGGGACGGAGATACGCAGTATTTT. Supplemented by reference TRBV7-9 and TRBJ2-3, the full variable domain reads DTGVSQNPRHKITKRGQNVTFRCDPISEHNRLYWYRQTLGQGPEFLTYFQNEAQLEKSRLLSDRFSAERPKGSFSTLEIQRTEQGDSAMYLCASSSRRDGDTQYFGPGTRLTVL.

The genes are TRBV10-3 and TRBJ2-5; 10 bases agree with TRBD1. The junction had 5 bases not matched to a gene; V was cut back by 9 bases and J by 1 base. Germline values: CDR1 ENHRY, CDR2 SYGVKD. This CDR3 region has 14 residues. Written as DNA, the CDR3 is TGTGCCATTGGGACAGGGGTACTCCAAGAGACCCAGTACTTC. Residues: CAIGTGVLQETQYF.

This clonotype has only one observation. The V gene is TRBV11-1, the J gene TRBJ2-1, with TRBD2 matching over 9 bases. Trimming at V came to 5 bases and at J to 4 bases, leaving 9 bases not matched to a gene. The CDR3 is made up of 16 amino acids. From germline, CDR1 is SGHAT and CDR2 FQDESV (reference sequence). CDR3: CASSLLAGISYNEQFF. CDR3 DNA: TGTGCCAGCAGCCTACTAGCGGGCATTAGTTACAATGAGCAGTTCTTC.

The gene calls are TRBV5-1 and TRBJ2-5; D tentatively fits TRBD1 or TRBD2 (5 bases each). The CDR3 spans 15 residues. The V gene's germline CDR1 is SGHRS and CDR2 YFSETQ. Trimming stripped 1 base from V and 1 base from J, with 11 bases between. The CDR3 region is CASSLWDGSQETQYF. In nucleotides, the CDR3 is TGCGCCAGCAGCTTGTGGGACGGAAGCCAAGAGACCCAGTACTTC.

The chain employs TRBV3-1 and TRBJ1-1; 7 nucleotides match TRBD1. This CDR3 has 15 residues. The junction had 9 bases not matched to a gene; V was cut back by 2 bases and J by 6 bases. Germline assignment: CDR1 LGHDT and CDR2 YNNKEL (reference sequence). DNA of the CDR3: TGTGCCAGCAGCCAACGTGACAGGGTACGAGCTGAAGCTTTCTTT. The encoded protein is CASSQRDRVRAEAFF.

This clonotype was seen a single time. The chain recombines TRBV5-1 with TRBJ2-3; D perhaps matches TRBD1 (6 bases). V gave up 2 bases and J gave up 4 bases, with 20 bases separating them. Germline CDR1 and CDR2: SGHRS and YFSETQ. The CDR3 has 17 residues. This chain's CDR3 is CASSLRQALEVADTQYF. CDR3 coding DNA: TGCGCCAGCAGCTTAAGACAGGCCCTAGAGGTCGCAGATACGCAGTATTTT.